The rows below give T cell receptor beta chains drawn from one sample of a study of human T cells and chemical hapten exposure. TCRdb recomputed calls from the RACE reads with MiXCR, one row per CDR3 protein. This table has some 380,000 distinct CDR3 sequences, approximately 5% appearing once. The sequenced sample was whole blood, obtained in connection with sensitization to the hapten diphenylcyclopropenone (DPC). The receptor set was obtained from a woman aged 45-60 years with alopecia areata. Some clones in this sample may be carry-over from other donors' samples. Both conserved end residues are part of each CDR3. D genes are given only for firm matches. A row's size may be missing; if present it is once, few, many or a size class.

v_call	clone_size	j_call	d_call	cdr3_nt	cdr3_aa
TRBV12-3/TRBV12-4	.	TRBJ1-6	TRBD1	TGTGCCAGCAGTTTTGACAGGGCAAACTCACCCCTCCACTTT	CASSFDRANSPLHF
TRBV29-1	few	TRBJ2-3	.	TGCAGCGTTATCTATGGGGGGCGGACAGATACGCAGTATTTT	CSVIYGGRTDTQYF
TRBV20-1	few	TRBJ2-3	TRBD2	TGCAGTGCTAGACAAGCGGGAGGCACAGATACGCAGTATTTT	CSARQAGGTDTQYF
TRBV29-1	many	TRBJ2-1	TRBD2	TGCAGCGTTGCTAGCGGCGATGAGCAGTTCTTC	CSVASGDEQFF
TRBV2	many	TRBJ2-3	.	TGTGCCAGCAGTGAGGGAGGCGATACGCAGTATTTT	CASSEGGDTQYF
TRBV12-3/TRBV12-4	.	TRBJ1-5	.	TGTGCCAGCAGTTATGCGGGGTCGACTCAGCCCCAGCATTTT	CASSYAGSTQPQHF
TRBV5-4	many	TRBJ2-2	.	TGTGCCAGCAGCTTGGGGGGCCAAAACAGGGCCACCGGGGAGCTGTTTTTT	CASSLGGQNRATGELFF
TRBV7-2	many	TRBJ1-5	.	TGTGCCAGCAGCTTATTGGGTTTGGCAAAAAAGATTAGCAATCAGCCCCAGCATTTT	CASSLLGLAKKISNQPQHF
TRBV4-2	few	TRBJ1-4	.	TGTGCCAGCAGCCAAGATCTGCGAGACCAAGGGACAAGTCGGTTTTTT	CASSQDLRDQGTSRFF
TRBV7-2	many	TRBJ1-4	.	TGTGCCAGCAGCTTAGAGGGGACGGGTGAAAAACTGTTTTTT	CASSLEGTGEKLFF
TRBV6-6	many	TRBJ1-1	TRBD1	TGTGCCAGCAGCTCTTCCCTGACAGGGAAAAACACTGAAGCTTTCTTT	CASSSSLTGKNTEAFF
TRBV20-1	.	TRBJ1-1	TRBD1	TGCAGTGCGGGAACCGACAGGGGGCAGTTCACTGAAGCTTTCTTT	CSAGTDRGQFTEAFF
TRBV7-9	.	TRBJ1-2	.	TGTGCCAGCAGCGAGGGACTAGGCACTAACTATGGCTACACCTTC	CASSEGLGTNYGYTF
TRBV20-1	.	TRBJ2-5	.	TGCAGTGCTAGTCCTGGCGGCCAAGAGACCCAGTACTTC	CSASPGGQETQYF
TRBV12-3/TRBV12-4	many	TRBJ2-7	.	TGTGCCAGCAGTTTTGGTGGGGACGAGCAGTACTTC	CASSFGGDEQYF
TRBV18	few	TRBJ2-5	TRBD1	TGTGCCAGCTCACCACAGGACAGGGGAGAGACCCAGTACTTC	CASSPQDRGETQYF
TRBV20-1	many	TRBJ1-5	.	TGCAGTGCAGTTAGGGATCTGCAGCCCCAGCATTTT	CSAVRDLQPQHF
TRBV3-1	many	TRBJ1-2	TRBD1	TGTGCCAGCAGCCCCGGACAGGGGGCGCCTGGCTACACCTTC	CASSPGQGAPGYTF
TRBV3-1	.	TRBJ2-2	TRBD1	TGTGCCAGCAGCCCACAGGGGCCGAACACCGGGGAGCTGTTTTTT	CASSPQGPNTGELFF
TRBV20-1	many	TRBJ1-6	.	TGCAGTGCTAGACTGGCAATCTCACGGTACTCACCCCTCCACTTT	CSARLAISRYSPLHF
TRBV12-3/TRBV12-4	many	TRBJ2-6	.	TGTGCCAGCAGTTGGGGCAGGGGAAACTCTGGGGCCAACGTCCTGACTTTC	CASSWGRGNSGANVLTF
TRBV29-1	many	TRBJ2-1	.	TGCAGCGTTTTGGATTATGACAATGAGCAGTTCTTC	CSVLDYDNEQFF
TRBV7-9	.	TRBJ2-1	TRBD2	TGTGCCAGCAGCCTACTAGCGGGAGAGGACAATGAGCAGTTCTTC	CASSLLAGEDNEQFF
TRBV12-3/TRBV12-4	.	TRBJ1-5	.	TGTGCCAGCAGTGGGCCGACATGGGAAGAGCAGCCCCAGCATTTT	CASSGPTWEEQPQHF
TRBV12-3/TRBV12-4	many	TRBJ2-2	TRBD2	TGTGCCAGCAGTTTTGGGTTAGCGGGGTTCACCGGGGAGCTGTTTTTT	CASSFGLAGFTGELFF
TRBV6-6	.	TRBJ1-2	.	TGTGCCAGCAGTCCCGTCGGGGGATCGGGTGGCTACACCTTC	CASSPVGGSGGYTF
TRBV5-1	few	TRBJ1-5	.	TGCGCCAGCAGCTTGGAAGTGGGTGGCAATCAGCCCCAGCATTTT	CASSLEVGGNQPQHF
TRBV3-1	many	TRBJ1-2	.	TGTGCCAGCAGCCCTGACTTGATGCGGGGCTACACCTTC	CASSPDLMRGYTF
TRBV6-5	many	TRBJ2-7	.	TGTGCCAGCAGTTACTGGGGGGAGCAGTACTTC	CASSYWGEQYF
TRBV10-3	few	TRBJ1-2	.	TGTGCCATCAGTGAGTCAATCCTGCAGGGTCGTCGAATTACGAATGGCTACACCTTC	CAISESILQGRRITNGYTF
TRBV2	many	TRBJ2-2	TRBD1	TGTGCCAGCAGGGTCGTGGACAGGACCGGGGAGCTGTTTTTT	CASRVVDRTGELFF
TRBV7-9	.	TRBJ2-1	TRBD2	TGTGCCAGCAGCCATCTTAGGGCAGTACCAGCGGGAGATGGCGATGAGCAGTTCTTC	CASSHLRAVPAGDGDEQFF
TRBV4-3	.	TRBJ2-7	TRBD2	TGCGCCAGCAGCCAAGATTCAGGCGGGAGTAGGTACGAGCAGTACTTC	CASSQDSGGSRYEQYF
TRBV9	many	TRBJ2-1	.	TGTGCCAGCAGCCTATTCGAAGGAGAGCAGTTCTTC	CASSLFEGEQFF
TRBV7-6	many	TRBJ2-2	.	TGTGCCAGCAGCTTAGAAGACAGAGACACCGGGGAGCTGTTTTTT	CASSLEDRDTGELFF
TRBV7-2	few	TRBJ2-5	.	TGTGCCAGCAGCTTAGGCTATAGAGAGACCCAGTACTTC	CASSLGYRETQYF
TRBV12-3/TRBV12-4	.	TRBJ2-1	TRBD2	TGTGCCAGCAGTTTGGGAGGGGAGGAGCAGTTCTTC	CASSLGGEEQFF
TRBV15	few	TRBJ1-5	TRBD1	TGTGCCACCAGCCGTGGGACAGGGCATCGGCCCCAGCATTTT	CATSRGTGHRPQHF
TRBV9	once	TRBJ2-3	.	TGTGCCAGCAGCCCAGAAGTGGGAAGAGGGACAGATACGCAGTATTTT	CASSPEVGRGTDTQYF
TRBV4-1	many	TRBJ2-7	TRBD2	TGCGCCAGCAGCCAAGATGTAGCGGGGGGACGCGACGAGCAGTACTTC	CASSQDVAGGRDEQYF